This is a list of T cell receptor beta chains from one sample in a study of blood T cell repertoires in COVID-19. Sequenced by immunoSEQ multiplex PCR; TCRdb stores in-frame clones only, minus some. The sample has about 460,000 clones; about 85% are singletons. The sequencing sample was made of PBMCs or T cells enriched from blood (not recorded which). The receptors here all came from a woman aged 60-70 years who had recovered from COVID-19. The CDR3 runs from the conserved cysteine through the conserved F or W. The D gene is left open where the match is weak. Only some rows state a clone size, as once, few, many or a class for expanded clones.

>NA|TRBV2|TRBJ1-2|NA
TGTGCCAGCAGTGAACAGGGTAGCTCCTATGGCTACACCTTC
CASSEQGSSYGYTF
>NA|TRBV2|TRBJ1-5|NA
TGTGCCAGCAGTGTTACCCGGGACAAGTACCAGCCCCAGCATTTT
CASSVTRDKYQPQHF
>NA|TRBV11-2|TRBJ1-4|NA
TGTGCCAGCAGCTTAGGAGGGTTGTCAACTAATGAAAAACTGTTTTTT
CASSLGGLSTNEKLFF
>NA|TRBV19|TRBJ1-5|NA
TGTGCCAGTAGCTTCGCGGGGCCGAATCAGCCCCAGCATTTT
CASSFAGPNQPQHF
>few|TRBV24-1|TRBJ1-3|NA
TGTGCCACCAGTGGTGGGGGACACGGAAACACCATATATTTT
CATSGGGHGNTIYF
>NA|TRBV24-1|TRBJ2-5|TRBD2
TGTGCCACCGCCGGGACTAGCGGAAAAGAGACCCAGTACTTC
CATAGTSGKETQYF
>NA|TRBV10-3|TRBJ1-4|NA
TGTGCCACTTCCGACAGGAATAATGAAAAACTGTTTTTT
CATSDRNNEKLFF
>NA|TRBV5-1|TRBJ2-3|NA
TGCGCCAGCAGCTTGGGGATCTGGCGGGGCAGCACAGATACGCAGTATTTT
CASSLGIWRGSTDTQYF
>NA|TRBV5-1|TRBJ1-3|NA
TGCGCCAGCAGCCAAGGACAGGGAAACACCATATATTTT
CASSQGQGNTIYF
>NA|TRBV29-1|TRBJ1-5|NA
TGCAGCGTTAGCCGGGGAATAAATCAGCCCCAGCATTTT
CSVSRGINQPQHF
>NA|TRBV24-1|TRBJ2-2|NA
TGTGCCACCAGTGGGAGGGGTCCGAACACCGGGGAGCTGTTTTTT
CATSGRGPNTGELFF